This entry concerns a single T cell receptor beta chain. Antigen: not known. Gene labels here are mouse ones. From the germline J gene comes the end of the CDR3, since the read stops 4 residues before it. At the DNA level, this CDR3 is encoded by other sequences in the same sample as well. These data originate in a study of CD8+ T cells in alopecia areata. CD4, CD8alpha, NKG2D, NKG2ACE and other markers were used to sort pooled cutaneous lymph node cells. RNA, once extracted, was reverse transcribed into cDNA for use as the sequencing template. Here immunoSEQ multiplex PCR was the method, and the copy in TCRdb shows in-frame clones only, minus some. Listed here are around 290,000 clones without any singletons, the top ten holding roughly 1.2%. Study-wide findings and caveats: Normal scalp had lower clonality than lesional scalp, with alopecia totalis/universalis lesions showing this most strongly.

The ends were cut back, 1 base at V and 1 base at J, with 7 bases in the middle. CDR3 length: 13 residues. Per the germline V gene, CDR1 is GKSSPN and CDR2 is SITVG. The sequence was collected from a C3H/HeJ mouse with alopecia areata. These mice share the MHC haplotype H2-k. Sample: CD4+ T cells sorted from a lymph node. The chain links TRBV31 to TRBJ1-1; D might be TRBD1 (5 bases). The covered CDR3 bases are TGTGCCTGGAGTCCCCAGGGAAACACA. Its protein product is CAWSPQGNT. The full-length CDR3 reads as CAWSPQGNTEVFF.